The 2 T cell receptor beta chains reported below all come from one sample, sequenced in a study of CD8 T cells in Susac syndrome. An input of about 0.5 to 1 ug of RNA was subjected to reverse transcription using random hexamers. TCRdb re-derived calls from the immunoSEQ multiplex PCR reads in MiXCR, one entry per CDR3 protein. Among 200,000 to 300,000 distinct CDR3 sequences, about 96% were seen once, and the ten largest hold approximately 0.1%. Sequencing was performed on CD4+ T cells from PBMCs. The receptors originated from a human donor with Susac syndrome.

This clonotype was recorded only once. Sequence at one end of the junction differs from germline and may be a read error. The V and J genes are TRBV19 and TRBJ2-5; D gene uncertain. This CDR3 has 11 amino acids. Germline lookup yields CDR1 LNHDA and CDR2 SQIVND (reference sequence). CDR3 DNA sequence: TGTGCCCGTCAGGACCAAGGGACCCAGTACTTC. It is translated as CARQDQGTQYF. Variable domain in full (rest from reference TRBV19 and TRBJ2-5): DGGITQSPKYLFRKEGQNVTLSCEQNLNHDAMYWYRQDPGQGLRLIYYSQIVNDFQKGDIAEGYSVSREKKESFPLTVTSAQKNPTAFYLCARQDQGTQYFGPGTRLLVL.

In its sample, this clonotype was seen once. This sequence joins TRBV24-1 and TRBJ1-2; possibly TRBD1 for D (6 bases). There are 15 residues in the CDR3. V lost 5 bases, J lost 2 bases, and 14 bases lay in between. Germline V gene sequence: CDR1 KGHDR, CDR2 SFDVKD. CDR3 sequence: CATSVKQGLNYGYTF. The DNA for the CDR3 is TGTGCCACCAGTGTCAAACAGGGTCTCAACTATGGCTACACCTTC.